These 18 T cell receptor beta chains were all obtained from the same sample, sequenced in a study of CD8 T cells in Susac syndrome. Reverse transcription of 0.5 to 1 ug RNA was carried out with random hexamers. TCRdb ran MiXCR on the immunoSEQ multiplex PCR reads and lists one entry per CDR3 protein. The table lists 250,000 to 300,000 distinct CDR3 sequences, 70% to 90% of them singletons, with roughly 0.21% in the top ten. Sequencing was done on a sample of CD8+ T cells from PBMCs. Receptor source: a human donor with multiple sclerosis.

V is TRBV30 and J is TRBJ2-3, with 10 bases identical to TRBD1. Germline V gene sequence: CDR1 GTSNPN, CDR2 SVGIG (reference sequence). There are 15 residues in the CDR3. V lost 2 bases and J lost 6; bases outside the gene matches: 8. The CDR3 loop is CAWSRKDRGDDTQYF. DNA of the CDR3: TGTGCCTGGAGTCGAAAGGACAGGGGGGATGATACGCAGTATTTT.

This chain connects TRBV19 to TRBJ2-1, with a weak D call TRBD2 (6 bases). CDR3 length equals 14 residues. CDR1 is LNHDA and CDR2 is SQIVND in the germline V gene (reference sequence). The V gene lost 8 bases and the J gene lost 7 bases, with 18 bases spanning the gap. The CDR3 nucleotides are TGTGCCAGTGATCCGGGACTCGACTTGAATGAGCAGTTCTTC. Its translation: CASDPGLDLNEQFF.

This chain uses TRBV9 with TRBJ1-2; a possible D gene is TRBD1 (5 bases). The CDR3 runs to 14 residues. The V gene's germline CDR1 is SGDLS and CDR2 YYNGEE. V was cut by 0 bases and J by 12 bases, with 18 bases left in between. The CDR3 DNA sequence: TGTGCCAGCAGCGTAGTGGCAGGGCTCTCCGGGGACACCTTC. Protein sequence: CASSVVAGLSGDTF.

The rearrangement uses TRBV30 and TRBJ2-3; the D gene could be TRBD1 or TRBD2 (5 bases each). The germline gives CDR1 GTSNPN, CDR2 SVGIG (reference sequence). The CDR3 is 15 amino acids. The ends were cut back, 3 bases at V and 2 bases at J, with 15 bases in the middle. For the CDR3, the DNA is TGTGCCTGGAGCGAACTGAGGGGTAACACAGATACGCAGTATTTT. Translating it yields CAWSELRGNTDTQYF. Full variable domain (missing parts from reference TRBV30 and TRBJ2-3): SQTIHQWPATLVQPVGSPLSLECTVEGTSNPNLYWYRQAAGRGLQLLFYSVGIGQISSEVPQNLSASRPQDRQFILSSKKLLLSDSGFYLCAWSELRGNTDTQYFGPGTRLTVL.

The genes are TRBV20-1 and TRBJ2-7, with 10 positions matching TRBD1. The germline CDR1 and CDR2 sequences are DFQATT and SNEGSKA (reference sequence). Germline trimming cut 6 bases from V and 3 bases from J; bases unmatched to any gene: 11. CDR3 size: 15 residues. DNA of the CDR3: TGCAGTGCCAACGCCGGGGACAGGGGCAACTACGAGCAGTACTTC. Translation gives CSANAGDRGNYEQYF.

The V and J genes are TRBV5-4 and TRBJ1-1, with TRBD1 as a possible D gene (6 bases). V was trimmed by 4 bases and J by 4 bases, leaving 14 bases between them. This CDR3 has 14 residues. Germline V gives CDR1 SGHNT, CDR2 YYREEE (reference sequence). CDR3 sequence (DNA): TGTGCCAGCAGCGGATTGACAGGCCGCACTGAAGCTTTCTTT. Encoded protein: CASSGLTGRTEAFF.

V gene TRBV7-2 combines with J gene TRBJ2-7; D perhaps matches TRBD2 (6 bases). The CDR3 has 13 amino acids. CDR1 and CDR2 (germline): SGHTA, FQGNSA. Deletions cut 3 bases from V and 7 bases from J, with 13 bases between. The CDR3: CASSFLRRGEQYF. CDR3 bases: TGTGCCAGCAGCTTCCTGCGGAGGGGAGAGCAGTACTTC.

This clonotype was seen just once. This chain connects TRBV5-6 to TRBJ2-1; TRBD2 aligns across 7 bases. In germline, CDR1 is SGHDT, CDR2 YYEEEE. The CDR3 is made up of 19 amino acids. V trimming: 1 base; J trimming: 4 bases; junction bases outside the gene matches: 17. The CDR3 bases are TGTGCCAGCAGCTTGAGCAGTGGCGGGAGTGAAAGGCGTTACAATGAGCAGTTCTTC. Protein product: CASSLSSGGSERRYNEQFF.

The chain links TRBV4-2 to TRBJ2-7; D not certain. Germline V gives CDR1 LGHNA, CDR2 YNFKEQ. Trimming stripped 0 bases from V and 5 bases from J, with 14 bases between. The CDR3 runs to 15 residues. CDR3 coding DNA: TGTGCCAGCAGCCAAGATCCACCCCAACCTAACGAGCAGTACTTC. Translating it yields CASSQDPPQPNEQYF.

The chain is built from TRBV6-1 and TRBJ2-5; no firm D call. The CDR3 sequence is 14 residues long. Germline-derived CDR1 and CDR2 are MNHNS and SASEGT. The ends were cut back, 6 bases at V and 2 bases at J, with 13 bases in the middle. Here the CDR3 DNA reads TGTGCCAGCAGCACGACGGACGGACAAGAGACCCAGTACTTC. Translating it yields CASSTTDGQETQYF.

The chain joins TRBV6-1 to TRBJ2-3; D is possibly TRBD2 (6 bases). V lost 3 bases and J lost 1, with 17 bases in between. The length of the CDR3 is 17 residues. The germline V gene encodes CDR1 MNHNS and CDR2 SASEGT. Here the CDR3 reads CASSDETRAGRTDTQYF. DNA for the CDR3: TGTGCCAGCAGTGATGAGACGAGGGCGGGACGCACAGATACGCAGTATTTT.

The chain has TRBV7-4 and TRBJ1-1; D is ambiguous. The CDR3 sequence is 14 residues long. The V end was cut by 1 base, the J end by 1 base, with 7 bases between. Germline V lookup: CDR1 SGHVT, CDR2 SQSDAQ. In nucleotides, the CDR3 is TGTGCCAGCAGCTTAGGGCCAAAGAACACTGAAGCTTTCTTT. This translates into CASSLGPKNTEAFF.

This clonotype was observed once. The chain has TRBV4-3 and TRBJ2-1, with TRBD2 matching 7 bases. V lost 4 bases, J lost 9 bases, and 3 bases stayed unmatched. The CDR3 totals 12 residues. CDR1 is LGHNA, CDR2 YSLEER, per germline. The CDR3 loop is CASSLSGAEQFF. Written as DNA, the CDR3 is TGCGCCAGCAGCCTCAGCGGGGCTGAGCAGTTCTTC.

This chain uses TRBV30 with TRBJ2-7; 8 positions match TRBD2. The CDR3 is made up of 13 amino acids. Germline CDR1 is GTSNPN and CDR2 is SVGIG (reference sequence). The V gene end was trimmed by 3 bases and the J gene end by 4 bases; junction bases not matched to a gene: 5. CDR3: CAWSLSGTYEQYF. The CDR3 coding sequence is TGTGCCTGGAGCCTTAGCGGGACTTACGAGCAGTACTTC.

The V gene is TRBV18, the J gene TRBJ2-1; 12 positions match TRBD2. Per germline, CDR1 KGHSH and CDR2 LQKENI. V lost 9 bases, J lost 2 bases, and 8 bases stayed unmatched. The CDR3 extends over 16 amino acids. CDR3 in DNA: TGTGCCAGTTCCGGACTAGCGGGGATAACCTACAATGAGCAGTTCTTC. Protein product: CASSGLAGITYNEQFF.

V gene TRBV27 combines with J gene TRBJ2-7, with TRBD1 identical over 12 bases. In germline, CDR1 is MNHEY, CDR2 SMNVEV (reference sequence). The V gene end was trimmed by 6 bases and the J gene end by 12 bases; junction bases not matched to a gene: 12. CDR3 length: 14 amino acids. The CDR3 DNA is TGTGCCAGCAGCCCCGGGACAGGGGGCCTCCGGCGGTACTTC. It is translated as CASSPGTGGLRRYF.

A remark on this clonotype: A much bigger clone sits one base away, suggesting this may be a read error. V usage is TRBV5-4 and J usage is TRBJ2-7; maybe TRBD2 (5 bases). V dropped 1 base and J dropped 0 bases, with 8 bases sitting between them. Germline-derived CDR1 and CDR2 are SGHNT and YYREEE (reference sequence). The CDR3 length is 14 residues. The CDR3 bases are TGTGCCAGCAGCTTGATGGGGAGCTCCTACGAGCAGTACTTC. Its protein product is CASSLMGSSYEQYF. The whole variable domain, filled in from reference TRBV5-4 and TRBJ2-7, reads ETGVTQSPTHLIKTRGQQVTLRCSSQSGHNTVSWYQQALGQGPQFIFQYYREEENGRGNFPPRFSGLQFPNYSSELNVNALELDDSALYLCASSLMGSSYEQYFGPGTRLTVT.

The CDR3 nucleotides are TGCAGTGCTAGACAGGGAAGAGGGTACGAGCAGTACTTC. Its translation: CSARQGRGYEQYF. The chain couples TRBV20-1 to TRBJ2-7; D possibly matches TRBD1 or TRBD2 (5 bases each). Germline V gives CDR1 DFQATT, CDR2 SNEGSKA (reference sequence). The germline V and J ends were trimmed by 2 bases and 4 bases, with 12 bases remaining between them. CDR3 size: 13 residues.